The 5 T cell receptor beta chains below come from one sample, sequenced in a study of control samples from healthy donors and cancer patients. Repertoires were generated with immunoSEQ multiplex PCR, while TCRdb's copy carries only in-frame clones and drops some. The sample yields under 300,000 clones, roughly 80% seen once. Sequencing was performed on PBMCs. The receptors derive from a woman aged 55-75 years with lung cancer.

The CDR3 sequence is CASSQRGSYNEQFF. Here the CDR3 DNA reads TGTGCCAGCAGCCAGAGGGGCTCCTACAATGAGCAGTTCTTC. The V and J genes are TRBV27 and TRBJ2-1; the D gene could be TRBD1 or TRBD2 (5 bases each). Germline-derived CDR1 and CDR2 are MNHEY and SMNVEV (reference sequence). The CDR3 loop spans 14 amino acids. Trimming stripped 6 bases from V and 0 bases from J, with 9 bases between.

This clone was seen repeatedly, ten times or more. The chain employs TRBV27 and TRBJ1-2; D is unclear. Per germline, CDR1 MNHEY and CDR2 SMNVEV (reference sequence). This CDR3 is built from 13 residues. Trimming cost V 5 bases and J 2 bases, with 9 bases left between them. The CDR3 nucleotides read TGTGCCAGCAGTCCTAAGGACAACTATGGCTACACCTTC. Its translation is CASSPKDNYGYTF.

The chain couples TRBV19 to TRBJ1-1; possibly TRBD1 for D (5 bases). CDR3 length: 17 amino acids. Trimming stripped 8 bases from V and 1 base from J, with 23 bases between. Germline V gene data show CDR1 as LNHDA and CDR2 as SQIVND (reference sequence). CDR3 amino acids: CASHPSGVSGRNTEAFF. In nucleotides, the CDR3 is TGTGCCAGTCATCCCTCGGGGGTCTCAGGGAGGAACACTGAAGCTTTCTTT.

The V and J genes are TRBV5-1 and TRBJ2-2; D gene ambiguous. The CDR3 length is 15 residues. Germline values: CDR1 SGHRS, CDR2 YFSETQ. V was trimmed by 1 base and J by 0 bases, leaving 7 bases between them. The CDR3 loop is CASSLQASNTGELFF. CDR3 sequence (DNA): TGCGCCAGCAGCTTGCAGGCTTCGAACACCGGGGAGCTGTTTTTT. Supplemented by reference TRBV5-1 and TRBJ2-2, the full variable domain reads KAGVTQTPRYLIKTRGQQVTLSCSPISGHRSVSWYQQTPGQGLQFLFEYFSETQRNKGNFPGRFSGRQFSNSRSEMNVSTLELGDSALYLCASSLQASNTGELFFGEGSRLTVL.

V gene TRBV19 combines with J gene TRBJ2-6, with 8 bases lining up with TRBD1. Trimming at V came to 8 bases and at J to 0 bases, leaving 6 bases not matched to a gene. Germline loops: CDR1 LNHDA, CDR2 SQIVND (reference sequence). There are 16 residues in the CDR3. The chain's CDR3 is CASAPGQASGANVLTF. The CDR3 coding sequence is TGTGCCAGTGCACCGGGACAGGCCTCTGGGGCCAACGTCCTGACTTTC.